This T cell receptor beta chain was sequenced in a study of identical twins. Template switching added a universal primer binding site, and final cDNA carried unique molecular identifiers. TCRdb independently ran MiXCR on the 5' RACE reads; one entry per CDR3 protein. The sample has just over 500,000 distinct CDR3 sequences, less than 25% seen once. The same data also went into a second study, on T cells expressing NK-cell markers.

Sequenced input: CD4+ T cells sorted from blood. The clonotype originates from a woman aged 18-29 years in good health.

CDR3 residues: CSAPSGEGTDTQYF. The CDR3 DNA reads as TGCAGTGCTCCCTCGGGGGAGGGCACAGATACGCAGTATTTT. The chain links TRBV20-1 to TRBJ2-3; possibly TRBD2 for D (6 bases). Trimming removed 5 bases at V and 1 base at J, with 13 bases between. This CDR3 has 14 residues. The germline CDR1 and CDR2 sequences are DFQATT and SNEGSKA (reference sequence).